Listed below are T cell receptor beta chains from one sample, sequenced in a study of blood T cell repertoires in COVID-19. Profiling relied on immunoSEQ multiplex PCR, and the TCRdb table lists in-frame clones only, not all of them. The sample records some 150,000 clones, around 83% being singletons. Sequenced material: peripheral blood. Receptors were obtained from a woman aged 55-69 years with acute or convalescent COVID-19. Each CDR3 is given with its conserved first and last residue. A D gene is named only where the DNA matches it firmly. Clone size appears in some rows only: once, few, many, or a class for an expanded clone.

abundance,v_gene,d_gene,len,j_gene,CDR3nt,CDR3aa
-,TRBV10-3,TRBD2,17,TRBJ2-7,TGTGCCATCAGTGAGTCGGGGCCAGTCGGGGGGGCCCACGAGCAGTACTTC,CAISESGPVGGAHEQYF
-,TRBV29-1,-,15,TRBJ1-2,TGCAGCGTTGAAGACTCCGGGGTCGGAAACTATGGCTACACCTTC,CSVEDSGVGNYGYTF
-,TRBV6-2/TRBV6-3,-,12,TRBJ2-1,TGTGCCAGCAGTTACCGGGGGAATGAGCAGTTCTTC,CASSYRGNEQFF
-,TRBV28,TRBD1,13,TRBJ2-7,TGTGCCAGCAGTCGACAGGGCTCCTACGAGCAGTACTTC,CASSRQGSYEQYF
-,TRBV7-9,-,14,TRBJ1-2,TGTGCCAGCAGCTTAGGACAGGAGAACTATGGCTACACCTTC,CASSLGQENYGYTF
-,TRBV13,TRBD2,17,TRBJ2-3,TGTGCCAGCAGCGACTCTCCCGGGACTAGCGCGACAGATACGCAGTATTTT,CASSDSPGTSATDTQYF
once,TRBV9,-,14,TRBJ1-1,TGTGCCAGCAGCTTTACAGGGAAGAACACTGAAGCTTTCTTT,CASSFTGKNTEAFF
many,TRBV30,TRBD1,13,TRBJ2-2,TGTGCCTGGACAGGGGACAGGAACGGGGAGCTGTTTTTT,CAWTGDRNGELFF
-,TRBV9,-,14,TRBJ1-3,TGTGCCAGCAGCGTAGTGGGCAGCGGAAACACCATATATTTT,CASSVVGSGNTIYF
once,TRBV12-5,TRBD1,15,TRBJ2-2,TGTGCTAGTGGTTTGACTACAGGGGGCACCGGGGAGCTGTTTTTT,CASGLTTGGTGELFF
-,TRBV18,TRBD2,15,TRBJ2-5,TGTGCCAGCTCACCACCAGCCAGCGGGGAAGAGACCCAGTACTTC,CASSPPASGEETQYF
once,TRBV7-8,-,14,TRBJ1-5,TGTGCCAGCACCCTCAGGGGCGCGGATCAGCCCCAGCATTTT,CASTLRGADQPQHF
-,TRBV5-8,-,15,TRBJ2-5,TGTGCCAGCAGCTTGAACGGCAGGGTACGAGAGACCCAGTACTTC,CASSLNGRVRETQYF
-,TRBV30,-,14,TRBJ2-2,TGTGCCTGGGGAGTCAACAGGGCCTCCGGGGAGCTGTTTTTT,CAWGVNRASGELFF
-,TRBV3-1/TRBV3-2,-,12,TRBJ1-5,TGTGCCAACTCAGGAGCGGCACAGCCCCAGCATTTT,CANSGAAQPQHF
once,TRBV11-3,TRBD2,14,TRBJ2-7,TGTGCCAGCAGCTTAGGACGGGGGGGGTACGAGCAGTACTTC,CASSLGRGGYEQYF
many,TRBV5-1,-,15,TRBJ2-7,TGCGCCAGCAGTCTGGGCGACCTAATTACCTACGAGCAGTACTTC,CASSLGDLITYEQYF
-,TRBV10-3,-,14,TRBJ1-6,TGTGCCATCAGTGAGTCAGGGGAATATTCACCCCTCCACTTT,CAISESGEYSPLHF
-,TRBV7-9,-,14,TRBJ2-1,TGTGCCAGCAGCTTAGTGCTGGGGGCGAATGAGCAGTTCTTC,CASSLVLGANEQFF
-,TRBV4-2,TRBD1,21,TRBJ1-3,TGTGCCAGCAGCCAAGAGCGGGCGGCAGGGGGCCTTTTGAGCTCTGGAAACACCATATATTTT,CASSQERAAGGLLSSGNTIYF
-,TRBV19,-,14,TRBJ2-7,TGTGCCAGTAGTATAGCAGGGTTCTCCTACGAGCAGTACTTC,CASSIAGFSYEQYF
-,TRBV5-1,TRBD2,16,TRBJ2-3,TGCGCCAGCAGCCCCACTAGCGGGGGCCCCACAGATACGCAGTATTTT,CASSPTSGGPTDTQYF
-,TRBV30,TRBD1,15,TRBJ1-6,TGTGCCTGGAGTTTAACAGGGGTTGGGAATTCACCCCTCCACTTT,CAWSLTGVGNSPLHF
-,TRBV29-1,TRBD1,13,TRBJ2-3,TGCAGCGCCCGGGGGACAGGGAGAGTTACGCAGTATTTT,CSARGTGRVTQYF
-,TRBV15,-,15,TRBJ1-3,TGTGCCACCAGCACCCGACAAGGCTCTGGAAACACCATATATTTT,CATSTRQGSGNTIYF
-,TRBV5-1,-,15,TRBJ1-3,TGCGCCAGCAGCCCGGGACTCACCTCTGGAAACACCATATATTTT,CASSPGLTSGNTIYF
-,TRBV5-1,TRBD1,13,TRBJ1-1,TGCGCCAGCAGCTCGACAGGGGACACTGAAGCTTTCTTT,CASSSTGDTEAFF